This TCR beta chain was captured by sequencing in a study of shared T cell receptors in the human thymus. Assay: immunoSEQ multiplex PCR; the TCRdb copy retains only in-frame clones and omits some. Of some 720,000 clones listed, roughly 90% are singletons. This clone was detected only once. These same records also appear under a second study, on human thymus T cells. According to that study: Resected material from corrective heart surgery provided the thymus tissue analysed. Related studies found that unrelated individuals share highly overlapping thymic repertoires.

The clonotype comes from a boy in the first two years of life with a congenital heart defect. Material for sequencing was thymocytes.

CDR3 sequence reads: CASSEGRGPYEQYF. CDR3 DNA: TGTGCCAGCAGTGAAGGGAGGGGGCCCTACGAGCAGTACTTC. This sequence joins TRBV2 and TRBJ2-7; tentatively, D is TRBD1 (7 bases). The length of the CDR3 is 14 residues. The germline CDR1 and CDR2 sequences are SNHLY and FYNNEI. Trimming pared 1 base from V and 2 bases from J, leaving 9 bases between.